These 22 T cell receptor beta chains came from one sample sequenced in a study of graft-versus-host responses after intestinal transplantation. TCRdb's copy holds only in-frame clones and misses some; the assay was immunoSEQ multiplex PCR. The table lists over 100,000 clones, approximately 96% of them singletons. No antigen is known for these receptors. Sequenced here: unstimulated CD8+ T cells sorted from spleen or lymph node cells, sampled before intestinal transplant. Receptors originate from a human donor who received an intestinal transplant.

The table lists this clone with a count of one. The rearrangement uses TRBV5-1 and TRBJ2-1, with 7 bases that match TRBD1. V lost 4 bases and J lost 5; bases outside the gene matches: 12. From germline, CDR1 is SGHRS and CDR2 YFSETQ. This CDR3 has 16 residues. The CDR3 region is CASSPAGTVSDNEQFF. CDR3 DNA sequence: TGCGCCAGCAGCCCAGCCGGGACAGTCTCGGACAATGAGCAGTTCTTC.

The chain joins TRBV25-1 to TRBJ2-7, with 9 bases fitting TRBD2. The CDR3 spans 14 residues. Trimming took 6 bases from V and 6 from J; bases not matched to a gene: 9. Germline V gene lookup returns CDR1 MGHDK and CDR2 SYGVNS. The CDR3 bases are TGTGCCAGCAGCGGATATGGTAGCGGGAGCGAGCAGTACTTC. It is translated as CASSGYGSGSEQYF.

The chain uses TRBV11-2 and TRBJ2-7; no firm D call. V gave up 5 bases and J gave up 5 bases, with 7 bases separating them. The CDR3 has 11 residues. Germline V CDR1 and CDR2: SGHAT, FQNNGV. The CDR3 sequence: CASSDGHEQYF. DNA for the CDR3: TGTGCCAGCAGCGATGGCCACGAGCAGTACTTC.

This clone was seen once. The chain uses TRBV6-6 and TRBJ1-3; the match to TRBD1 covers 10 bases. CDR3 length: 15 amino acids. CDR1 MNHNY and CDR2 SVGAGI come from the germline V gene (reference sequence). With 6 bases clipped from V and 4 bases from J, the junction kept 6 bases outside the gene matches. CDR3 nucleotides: TGTGCCAGCAGCAGGGACAGGGGAAGAGGAAACACCATATATTTT. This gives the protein CASSRDRGRGNTIYF.

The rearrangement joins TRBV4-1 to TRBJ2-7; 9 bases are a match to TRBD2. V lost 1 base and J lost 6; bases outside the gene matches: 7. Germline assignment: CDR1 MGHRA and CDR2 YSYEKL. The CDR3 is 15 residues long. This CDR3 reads CASSQGPAGGGEQYF. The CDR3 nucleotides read TGCGCCAGCAGCCAAGGACCGGCGGGAGGGGGCGAGCAGTACTTC.

CDR3 sequence reads: CASSFPRLVSYEQYF. The CDR3 nucleotides read TGTGCCAGCAGTTTCCCCCGCTTAGTAAGCTACGAGCAGTACTTC. The chain combines TRBV28 with TRBJ2-7, with D unclear. The CDR3 is 15 residues long. Between the trimmed V and J ends, which lost 3 bases and 3 bases, there was a span of 15 bases. Germline V gene data show CDR1 as MDHEN and CDR2 as SYDVKM.

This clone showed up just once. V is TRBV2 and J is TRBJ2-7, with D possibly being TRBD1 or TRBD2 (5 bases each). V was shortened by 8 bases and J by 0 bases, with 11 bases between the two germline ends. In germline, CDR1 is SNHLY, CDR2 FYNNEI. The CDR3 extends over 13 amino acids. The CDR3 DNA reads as TGTGCCAGCGGGACGGCGAGCTCCTACGAGCAGTACTTC. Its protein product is CASGTASSYEQYF.

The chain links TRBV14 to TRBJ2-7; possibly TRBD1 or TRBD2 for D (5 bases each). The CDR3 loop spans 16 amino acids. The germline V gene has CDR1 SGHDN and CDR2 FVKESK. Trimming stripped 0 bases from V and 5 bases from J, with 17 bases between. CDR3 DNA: TGTGCCAGCAGCCAAGATTGGGGGACGGAGATCGACGAGCAGTACTTC. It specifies CASSQDWGTEIDEQYF.

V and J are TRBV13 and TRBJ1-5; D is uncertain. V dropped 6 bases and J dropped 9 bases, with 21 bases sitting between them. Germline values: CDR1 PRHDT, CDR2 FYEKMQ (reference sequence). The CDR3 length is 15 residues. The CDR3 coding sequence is TGTGCCAGCAGTATCGGACGAGGCGGTGTATGGCCCCAGCATTTT. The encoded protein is CASSIGRGGVWPQHF.

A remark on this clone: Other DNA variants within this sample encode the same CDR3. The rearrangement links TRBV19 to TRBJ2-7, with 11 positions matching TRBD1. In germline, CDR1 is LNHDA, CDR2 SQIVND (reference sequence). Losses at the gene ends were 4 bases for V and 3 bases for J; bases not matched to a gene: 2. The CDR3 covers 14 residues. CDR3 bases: TGTGCCAGTAGTACAGGGACAGGGGGCTACGAGCAGTACTTC. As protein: CASSTGTGGYEQYF. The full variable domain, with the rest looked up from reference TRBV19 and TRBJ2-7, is DGGITQSPKYLFRKEGQNVTLSCEQNLNHDAMYWYRQDPGQGLRLIYYSQIVNDFQKGDIAEGYSVSREKKESFPLTVTSAQKNPTAFYLCASSTGTGGYEQYFGPGTRLTVT.

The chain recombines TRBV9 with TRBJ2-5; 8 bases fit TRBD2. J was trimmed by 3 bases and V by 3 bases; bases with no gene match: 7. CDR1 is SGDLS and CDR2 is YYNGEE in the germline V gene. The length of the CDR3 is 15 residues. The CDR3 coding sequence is TGTGCCAGCAGCGATGGAGCGGGGGAAAAAGAGACCCAGTACTTC. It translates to CASSDGAGEKETQYF.

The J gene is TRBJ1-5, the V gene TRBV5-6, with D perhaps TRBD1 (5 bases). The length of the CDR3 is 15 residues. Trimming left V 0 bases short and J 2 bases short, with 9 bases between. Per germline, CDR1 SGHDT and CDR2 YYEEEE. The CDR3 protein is CASSLGGAGNQPQHF. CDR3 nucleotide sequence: TGTGCCAGCAGCTTGGGGGGCGCGGGCAATCAGCCCCAGCATTTT. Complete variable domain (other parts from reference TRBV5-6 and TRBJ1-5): DAGVTQSPTHLIKTRGQQVTLRCSPKSGHDTVSWYQQALGQGPQFIFQYYEEEERQRGNFPDRFSGHQFPNYSSELNVNALLLGDSALYLCASSLGGAGNQPQHFGDGTRLSIL.

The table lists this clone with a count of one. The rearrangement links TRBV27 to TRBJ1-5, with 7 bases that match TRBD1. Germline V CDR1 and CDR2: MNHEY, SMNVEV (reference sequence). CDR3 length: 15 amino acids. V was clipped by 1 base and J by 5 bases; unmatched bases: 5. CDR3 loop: CASSLYHRGYQPQHF. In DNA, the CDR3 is TGTGCCAGCAGTTTATATCACAGGGGCTATCAGCCCCAGCATTTT.

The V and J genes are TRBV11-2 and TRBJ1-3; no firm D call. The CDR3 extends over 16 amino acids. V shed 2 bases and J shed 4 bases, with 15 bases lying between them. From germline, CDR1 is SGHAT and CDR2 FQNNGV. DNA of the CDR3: TGTGCCAGCAGCTTATGGGAGTTTTCGCCCGGAAACACCATATATTTT. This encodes CASSLWEFSPGNTIYF. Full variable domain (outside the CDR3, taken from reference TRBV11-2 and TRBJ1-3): EAGVAQSPRYKIIEKRQSVAFWCNPISGHATLYWYQQILGQGPKLLIQFQNNGVVDDSQLPKDRFSAERLKGVDSTLKIQPAKLEDSAVYLCASSLWEFSPGNTIYFGEGSWLTVV.

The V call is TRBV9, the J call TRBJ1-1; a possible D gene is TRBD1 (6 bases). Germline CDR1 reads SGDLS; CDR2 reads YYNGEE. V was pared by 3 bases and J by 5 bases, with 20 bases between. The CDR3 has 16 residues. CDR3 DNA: TGTGCCAGCAGCGCTCCCCGGGGGGGGGCGAGGACTGAAGCTTTCTTT. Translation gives CASSAPRGGARTEAFF.

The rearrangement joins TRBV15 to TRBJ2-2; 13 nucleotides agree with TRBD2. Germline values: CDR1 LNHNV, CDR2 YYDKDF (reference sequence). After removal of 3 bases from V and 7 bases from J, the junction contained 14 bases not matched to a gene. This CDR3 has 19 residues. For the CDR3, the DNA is TGTGCCACCAGCAGGAGAGGCCCTGGACTAGCGGGAGTGAGCGGGGAGCTGTTTTTT. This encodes CATSRRGPGLAGVSGELFF. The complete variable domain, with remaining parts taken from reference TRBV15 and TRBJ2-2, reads DAMVIQNPRYQVTQFGKPVTLSCSQTLNHNVMYWYQQKSSQAPKLLFHYYDKDFNNEADTPDNFQSRRPNTSFCFLDIRSPGLGDTAMYLCATSRRGPGLAGVSGELFFGEGSRLTVL.

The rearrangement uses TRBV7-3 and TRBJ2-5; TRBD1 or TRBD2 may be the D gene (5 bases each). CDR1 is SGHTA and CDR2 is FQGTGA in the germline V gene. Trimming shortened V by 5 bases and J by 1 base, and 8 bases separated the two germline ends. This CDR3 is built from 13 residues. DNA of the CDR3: TGTGCCAGCAGCACTGGGACCCAAGAGACCCAGTACTTC. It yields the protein CASSTGTQETQYF.

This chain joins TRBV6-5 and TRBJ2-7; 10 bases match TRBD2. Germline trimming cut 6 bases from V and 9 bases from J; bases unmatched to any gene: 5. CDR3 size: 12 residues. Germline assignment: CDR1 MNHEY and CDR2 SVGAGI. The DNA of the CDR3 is TGTGCCAGCAGACCTGGACTAGCGGTGCAGTACTTC. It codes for CASRPGLAVQYF.

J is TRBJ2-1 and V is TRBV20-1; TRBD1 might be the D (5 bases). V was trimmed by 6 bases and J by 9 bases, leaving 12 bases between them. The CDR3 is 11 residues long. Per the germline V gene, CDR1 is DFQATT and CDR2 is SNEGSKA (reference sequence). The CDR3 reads CSAKGSSEQFF. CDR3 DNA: TGCAGTGCGAAGGGGTCGAGTGAGCAGTTCTTC.

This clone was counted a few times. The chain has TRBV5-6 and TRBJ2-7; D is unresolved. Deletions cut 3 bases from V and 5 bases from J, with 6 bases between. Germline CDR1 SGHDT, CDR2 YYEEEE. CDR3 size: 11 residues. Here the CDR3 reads CASSWGHEQYF. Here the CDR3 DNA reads TGTGCCAGCAGCTGGGGTCACGAGCAGTACTTC.

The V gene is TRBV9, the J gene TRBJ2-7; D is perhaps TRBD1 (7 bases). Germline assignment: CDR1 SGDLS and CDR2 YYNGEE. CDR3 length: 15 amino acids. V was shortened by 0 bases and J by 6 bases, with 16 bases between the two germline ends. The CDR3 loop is CASSVGGGTAFEQYF. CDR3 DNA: TGTGCCAGCAGCGTAGGAGGAGGGACAGCTTTCGAGCAGTACTTC.

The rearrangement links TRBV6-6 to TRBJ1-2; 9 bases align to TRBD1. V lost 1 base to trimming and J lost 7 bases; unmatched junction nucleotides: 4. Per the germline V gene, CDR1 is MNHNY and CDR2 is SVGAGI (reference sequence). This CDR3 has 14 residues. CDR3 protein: CASSYYRTGAGYTF. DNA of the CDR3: TGTGCCAGCAGTTACTATAGGACAGGGGCTGGCTACACCTTC.